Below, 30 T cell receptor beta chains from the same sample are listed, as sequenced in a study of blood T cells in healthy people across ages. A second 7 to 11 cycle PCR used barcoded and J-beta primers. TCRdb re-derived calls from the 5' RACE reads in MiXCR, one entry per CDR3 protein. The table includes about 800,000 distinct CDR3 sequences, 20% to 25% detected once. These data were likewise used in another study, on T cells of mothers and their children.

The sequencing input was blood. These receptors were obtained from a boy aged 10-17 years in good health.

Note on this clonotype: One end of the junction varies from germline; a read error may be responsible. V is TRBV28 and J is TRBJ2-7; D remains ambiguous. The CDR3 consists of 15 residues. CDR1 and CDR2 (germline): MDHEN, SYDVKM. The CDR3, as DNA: TGTACCAGCAGCCTAGGAAGATATAGCTCCTACGAGCAGTACTTC. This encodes CTSSLGRYSSYEQYF.

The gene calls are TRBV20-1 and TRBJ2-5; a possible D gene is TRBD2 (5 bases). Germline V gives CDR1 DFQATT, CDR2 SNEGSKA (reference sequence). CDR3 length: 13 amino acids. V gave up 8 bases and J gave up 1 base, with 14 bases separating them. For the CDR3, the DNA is TGCAGTACCCGGCGGGCATCCCAAGAGACCCAGTACTTC. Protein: CSTRRASQETQYF.

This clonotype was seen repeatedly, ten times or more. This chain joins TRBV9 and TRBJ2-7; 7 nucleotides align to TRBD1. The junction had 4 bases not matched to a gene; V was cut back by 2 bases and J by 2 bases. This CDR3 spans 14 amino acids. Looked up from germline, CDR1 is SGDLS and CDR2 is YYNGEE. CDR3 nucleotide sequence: TGTGCCAGCAGCGTCGGTACAGGGGCCTACGAGCAGTACTTC. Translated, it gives CASSVGTGAYEQYF.

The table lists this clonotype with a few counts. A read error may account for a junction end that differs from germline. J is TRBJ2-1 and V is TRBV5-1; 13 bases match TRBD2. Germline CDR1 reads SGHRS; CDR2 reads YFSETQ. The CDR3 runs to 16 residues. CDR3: CAGSLGLAGFYNEQFF. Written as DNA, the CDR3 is TGCGCCGGCAGCTTGGGACTAGCGGGATTCTACAATGAGCAGTTCTTC.

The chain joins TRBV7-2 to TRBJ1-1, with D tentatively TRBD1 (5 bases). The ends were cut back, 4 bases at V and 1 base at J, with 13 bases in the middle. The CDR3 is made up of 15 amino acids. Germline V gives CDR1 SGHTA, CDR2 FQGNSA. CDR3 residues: CASSSAGYTNTEAFF. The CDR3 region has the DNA TGTGCCAGCAGCTCGGCAGGGTACACGAACACTGAAGCTTTCTTT.

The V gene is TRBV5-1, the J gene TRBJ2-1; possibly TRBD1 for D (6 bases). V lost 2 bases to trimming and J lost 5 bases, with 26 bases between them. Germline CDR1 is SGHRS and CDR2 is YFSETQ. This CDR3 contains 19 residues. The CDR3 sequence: CASSLSGDTIWEHNNEQFF. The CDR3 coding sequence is TGCGCCAGCAGCTTAAGTGGGGACACTATTTGGGAACATAACAATGAGCAGTTCTTC.

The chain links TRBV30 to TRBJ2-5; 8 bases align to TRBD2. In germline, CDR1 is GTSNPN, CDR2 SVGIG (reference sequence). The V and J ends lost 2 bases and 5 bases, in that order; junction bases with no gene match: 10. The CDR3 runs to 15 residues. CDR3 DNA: TGTGCCTGGAGTAGAATCGGGGGGGCGTATGAGACCCAGTACTTC. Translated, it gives CAWSRIGGAYETQYF.

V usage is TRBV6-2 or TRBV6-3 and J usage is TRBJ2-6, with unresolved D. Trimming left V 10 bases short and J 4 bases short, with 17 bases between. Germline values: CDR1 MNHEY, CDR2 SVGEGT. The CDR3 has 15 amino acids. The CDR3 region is CATTQVAAGANVLTF. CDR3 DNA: TGTGCCACCACGCAGGTGGCAGCCGGGGCCAACGTCCTGACTTTC.

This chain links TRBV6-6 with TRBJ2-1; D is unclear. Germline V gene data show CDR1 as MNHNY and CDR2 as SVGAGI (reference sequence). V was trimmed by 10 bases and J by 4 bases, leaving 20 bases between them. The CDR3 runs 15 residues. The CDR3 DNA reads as TGTGCCACCGGCCGACCCTGGTCTGATTACAATGAGCAGTTCTTC. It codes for CATGRPWSDYNEQFF.

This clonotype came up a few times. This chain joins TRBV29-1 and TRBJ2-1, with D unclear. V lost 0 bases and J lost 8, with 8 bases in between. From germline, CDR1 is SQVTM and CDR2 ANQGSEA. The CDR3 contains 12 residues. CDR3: CSVEDLGHEQFF. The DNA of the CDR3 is TGCAGCGTTGAAGATCTAGGCCATGAGCAGTTCTTC.

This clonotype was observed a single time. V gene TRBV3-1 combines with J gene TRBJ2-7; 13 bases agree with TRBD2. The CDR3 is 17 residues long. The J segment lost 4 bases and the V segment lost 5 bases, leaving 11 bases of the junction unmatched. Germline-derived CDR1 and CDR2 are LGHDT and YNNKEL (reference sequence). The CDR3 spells CASSDFRLAGGEYEQYF. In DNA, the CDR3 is TGTGCCAGCAGCGACTTTCGACTAGCGGGAGGAGAATACGAGCAGTACTTC.

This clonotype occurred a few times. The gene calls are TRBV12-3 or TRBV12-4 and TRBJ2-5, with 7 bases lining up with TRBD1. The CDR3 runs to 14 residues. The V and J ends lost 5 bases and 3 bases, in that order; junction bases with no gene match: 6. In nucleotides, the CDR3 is TGTGCCAGCAGTCCTCTACAGGGGAAAGAGACCCAGTACTTC. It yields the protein CASSPLQGKETQYF.

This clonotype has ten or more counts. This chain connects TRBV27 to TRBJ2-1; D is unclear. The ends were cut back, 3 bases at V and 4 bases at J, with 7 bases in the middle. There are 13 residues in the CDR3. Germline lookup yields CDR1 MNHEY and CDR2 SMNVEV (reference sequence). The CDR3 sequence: CASSLQQYNEQFF. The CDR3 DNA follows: TGTGCCAGCAGTTTGCAACAGTACAATGAGCAGTTCTTC.

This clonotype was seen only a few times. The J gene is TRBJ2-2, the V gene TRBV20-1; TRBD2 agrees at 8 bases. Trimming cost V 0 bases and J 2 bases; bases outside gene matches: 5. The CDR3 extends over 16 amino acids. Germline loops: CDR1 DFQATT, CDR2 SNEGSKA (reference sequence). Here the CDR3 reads CSARDKLAVNTGELFF. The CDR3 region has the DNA TGCAGTGCTAGAGATAAACTAGCGGTTAACACCGGGGAGCTGTTTTTT.

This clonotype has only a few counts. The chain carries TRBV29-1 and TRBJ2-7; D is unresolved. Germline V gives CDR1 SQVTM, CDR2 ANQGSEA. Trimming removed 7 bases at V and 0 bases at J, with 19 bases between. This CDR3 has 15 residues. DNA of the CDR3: TGCAGCGCTCAACTGGCGGAATTTCCCTCCTACGAGCAGTACTTC. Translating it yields CSAQLAEFPSYEQYF.

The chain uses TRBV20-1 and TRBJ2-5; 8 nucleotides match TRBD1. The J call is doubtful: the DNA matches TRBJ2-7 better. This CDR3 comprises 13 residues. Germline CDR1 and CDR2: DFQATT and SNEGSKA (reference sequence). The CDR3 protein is CSAGRTGKDEQYF. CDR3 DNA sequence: TGCAGTGCTGGACGGACAGGGAAAGACGAGCAGTACTTC.

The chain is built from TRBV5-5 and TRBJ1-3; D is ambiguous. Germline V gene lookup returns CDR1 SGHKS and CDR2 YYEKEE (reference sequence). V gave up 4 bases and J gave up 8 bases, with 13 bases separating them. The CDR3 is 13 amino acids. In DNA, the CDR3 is TGTGCCAGCAGCCCCTGGTCTGAGTACACCATATATTTT. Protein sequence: CASSPWSEYTIYF.

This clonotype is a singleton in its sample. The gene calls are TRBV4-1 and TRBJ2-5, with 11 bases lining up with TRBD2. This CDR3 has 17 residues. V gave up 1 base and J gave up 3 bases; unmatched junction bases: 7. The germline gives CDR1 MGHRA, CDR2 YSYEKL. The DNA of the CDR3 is TGCGCCAGCAGCCAAGGGGATAGCGGGAGGGCCAAAGAGACCCAGTACTTC. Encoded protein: CASSQGDSGRAKETQYF.

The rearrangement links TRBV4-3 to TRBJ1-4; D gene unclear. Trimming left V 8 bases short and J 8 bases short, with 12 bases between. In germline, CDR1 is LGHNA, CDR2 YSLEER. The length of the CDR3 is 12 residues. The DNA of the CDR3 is TGCGCCAGCGGACCGATGGGGGAAAAACTGTTTTTT. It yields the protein CASGPMGEKLFF.

CDR3 DNA sequence: TGTGCCAGCCGCGAGCCGGGCGGGAGCTACGAGCAGTACTTC. As protein: CASREPGGSYEQYF. The gene calls are TRBV6-2 or TRBV6-3 and TRBJ2-7; 7 bases match TRBD2. CDR3 length: 14 residues. Germline trimming cut 8 bases from V and 3 bases from J; bases unmatched to any gene: 10. Germline V gene data show CDR1 as MNHEY and CDR2 as SVGEGT.

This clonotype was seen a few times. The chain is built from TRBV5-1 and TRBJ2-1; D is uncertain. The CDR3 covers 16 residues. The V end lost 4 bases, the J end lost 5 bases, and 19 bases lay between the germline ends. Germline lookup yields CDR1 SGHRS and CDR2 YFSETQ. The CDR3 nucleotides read TGCGCCAGCAGCCCCTTAGGGAACCTCCTAAACAATGAGCAGTTCTTC. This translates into CASSPLGNLLNNEQFF.

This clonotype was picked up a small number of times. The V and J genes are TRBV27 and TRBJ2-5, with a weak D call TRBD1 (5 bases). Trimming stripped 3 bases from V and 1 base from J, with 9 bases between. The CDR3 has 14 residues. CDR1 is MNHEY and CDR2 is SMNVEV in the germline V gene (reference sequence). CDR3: CASSFIRAQETQYF. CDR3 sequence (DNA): TGTGCCAGCAGTTTTATCAGGGCCCAAGAGACCCAGTACTTC.

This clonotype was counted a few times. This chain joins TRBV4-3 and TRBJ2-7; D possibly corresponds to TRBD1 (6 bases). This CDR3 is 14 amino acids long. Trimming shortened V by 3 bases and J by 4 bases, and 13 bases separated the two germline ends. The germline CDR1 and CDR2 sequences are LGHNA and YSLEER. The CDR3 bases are TGCGCCAGCAGCCATCAGACAGGCCCTTACGAGCAGTACTTC. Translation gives CASSHQTGPYEQYF.

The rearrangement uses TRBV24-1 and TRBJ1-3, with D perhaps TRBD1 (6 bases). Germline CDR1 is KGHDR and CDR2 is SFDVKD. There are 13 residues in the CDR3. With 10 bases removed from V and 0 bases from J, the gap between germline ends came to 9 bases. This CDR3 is CATEDSSGNTIYF. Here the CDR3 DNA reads TGTGCCACTGAGGACAGCTCTGGAAACACCATATATTTT.

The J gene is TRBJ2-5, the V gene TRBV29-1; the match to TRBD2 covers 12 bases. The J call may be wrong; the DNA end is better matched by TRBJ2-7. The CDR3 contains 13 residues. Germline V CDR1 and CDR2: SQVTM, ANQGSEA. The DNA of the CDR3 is TGCAGCGGGAGACTAGCGGGAGAGGTCGAGCAGTACTTC. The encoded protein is CSGRLAGEVEQYF.

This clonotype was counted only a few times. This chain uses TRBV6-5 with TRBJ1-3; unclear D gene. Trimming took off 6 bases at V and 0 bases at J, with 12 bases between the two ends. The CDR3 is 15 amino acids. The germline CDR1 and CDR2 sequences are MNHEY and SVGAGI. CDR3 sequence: CASRPWGISGNTIYF. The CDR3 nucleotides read TGTGCCAGCAGACCATGGGGTATCTCTGGAAACACCATATATTTT.

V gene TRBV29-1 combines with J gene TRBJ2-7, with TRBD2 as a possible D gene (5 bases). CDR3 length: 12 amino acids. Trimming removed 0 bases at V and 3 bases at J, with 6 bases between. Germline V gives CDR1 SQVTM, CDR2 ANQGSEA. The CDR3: CSVEDTSYEQYF. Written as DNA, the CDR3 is TGCAGCGTTGAAGATACTAGCTACGAGCAGTACTTC.

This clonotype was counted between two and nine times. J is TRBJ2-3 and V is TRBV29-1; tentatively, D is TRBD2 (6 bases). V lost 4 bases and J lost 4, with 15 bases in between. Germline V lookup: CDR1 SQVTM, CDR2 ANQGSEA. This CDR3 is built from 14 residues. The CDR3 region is CSVGGIRAADTQYF. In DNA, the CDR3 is TGCAGCGTTGGCGGGATAAGGGCAGCAGATACGCAGTATTTT.

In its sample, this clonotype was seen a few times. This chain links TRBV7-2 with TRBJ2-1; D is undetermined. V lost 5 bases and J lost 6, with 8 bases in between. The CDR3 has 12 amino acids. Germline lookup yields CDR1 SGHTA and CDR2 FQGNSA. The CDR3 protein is CASSVAANEQFF. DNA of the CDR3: TGTGCCAGCAGCGTGGCGGCCAATGAGCAGTTCTTC.

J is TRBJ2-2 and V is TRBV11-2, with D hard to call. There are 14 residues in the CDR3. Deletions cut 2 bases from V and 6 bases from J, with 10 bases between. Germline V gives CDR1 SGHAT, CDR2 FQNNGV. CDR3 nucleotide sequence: TGTGCCAGCAGCTTAATTAGGGTCTCCGGGGAGCTGTTTTTT. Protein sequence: CASSLIRVSGELFF.